This T cell receptor (beta chain) comes out of a study of blood T cell repertoires in COVID-19 (dated by TCRdb to the early 2020s). Background for the entire study: Samples from collaborators originated in the United States, Italy and Spain and spanned both the acute and convalescent phases of COVID-19. The prospective study material was composed of cDNA or gDNA derived from T cells, B-cell-depleted T cells, or PBMCs. The sample metadata nearly always contained a de-identified subject ID, COVID-19 status, age in years and sex. Where available, HLA class I and class II types were taken from metadata supplied by the sample provider and were not determined by assay-based typing. Subjects who had been exposed to COVID-19, were actively infected with it, or had recovered from it provided the deeply sampled blood TCRbeta repertoires that made up the dataset. Samples were obtained from the ongoing ImmuneRACE study (first 160 participants) and from 1,254 subjects provided by 6 global collaborators. The repertoires were released in a freely available public database intended as a resource for research on the immune response to SARS-CoV-2.

As regards this clone: There is no known antigen for this receptor. Base quality data are lacking; no much larger clone is found one base away.

Whole blood was collected in K2EDTA tubes by collaborating institutions according to the institutions' own protocols. For TCRbeta analysis, collaborator samples were shipped as frozen whole blood, as isolated PBMCs, or as DNA extracted from either sample type. Via the germline V gene (reference sequence), CDR1 is LGHDT and CDR2 YNNKEL. There are 18 amino acids in the CDR3, from cysteine to phenylalanine inclusive. CDR3 DNA is the only sequence kept; it has 54 bases, read in frame from the first base. The germline V and J ends show losses of 3 bases and 1 base respectively, and no gene match explains 11 bases of the junction. TCRbeta CDR3 regions were amplified from genomic DNA using the immunoSEQ Assay, a bias-controlled multiplex PCR. Per the original workflow: Within the assay, amplification of reference gene primers was used to estimate how many nucleated cells each sample contained. Sequence reads were collapsed and filtered to measure the absolute abundance of every unique TCRbeta CDR3 rearrangement. For each sample, productive Simpson clonality was calculated by taking the square root of Simpson's diversity index across productive rearrangements. Sourced from immuneACCESS, this table was stored by TCRdb with only in-frame sequences that have V and J called. A share of the clones is absent; for the studies checked, an unresolved V gene accounts for under half, and the remainder has no known explanation. Clone size and V and J calls were adopted from that table, with D and trimming inferred from the DNA. In all, the sample holds approximately 130,000 clones, and around 79% of those were seen once. Over 15% of the sample comes from the top ten.

The full study reports these points: The quantity of clinical and demographic metadata differed by source and by participant and was supplied without curation.

The chain is encoded by TRBV3-1 (or the pseudogene TRBV3-2) joined to TRBJ1-1; 10 bases in the junction line up with TRBD1. This receptor was obtained from a man at least 80 years old with acute or convalescent COVID-19. Sequencing was carried out using peripheral blood. The CDR3 here reads CASSQARGTGASNTEAFF. DNA sequence: TGTGCCAGCAGCCAGGCTAGAGGGACAGGGGCCTCGAACACTGAAGCTTTCTTT.